The TCR beta chain described here comes from a study of blood T cell repertoires in COVID-19. Using immunoSEQ multiplex PCR, the repertoire was profiled, and TCRdb retains in-frame clones only, with some absent. The sample contains 140,000 to 150,000 clones, about 90% of which appear only once. The TCR comes from a woman aged 45 to 65 with acute or convalescent COVID-19. The specimen was peripheral blood.

The CDR3 coding sequence is TGTGCCTGGAGTATAAAGGGACAGGTCTCTGGCTACACCTTC. Its protein product is CAWSIKGQVSGYTF. The chain combines TRBV30 with TRBJ1-2; 8 bases line up with TRBD1. The CDR3 length is 14 residues. The junction had 9 bases not matched to a gene; V was cut back by 2 bases and J by 7 bases. Germline-derived CDR1 and CDR2 are GTSNPN and SVGIG (reference sequence). The full variable domain, completed using reference TRBV30 and TRBJ1-2, is SQTIHQWPATLVQPVGSPLSLECTVEGTSNPNLYWYRQAAGRGLQLLFYSVGIGQISSEVPQNLSASRPQDRQFILSSKKLLLSDSGFYLCAWSIKGQVSGYTFGSGTRLTVV.